The 27 T cell receptor beta chains presented below share a single source sample, sequenced in a study of PD-1 blockade in mismatch repair-deficient tumors. Sequencing used immunoSEQ multiplex PCR; TCRdb keeps in-frame clones, though not all of them. The sample comprises 15,000 to 25,000 clones, over 75% of which are singletons, and around 1.5% rests with the top ten. This material consisted of PBMCs, taken 52 weeks after starting pembrolizumab. These TCRs come from an adult with mismatch repair-deficient cancer.

In nucleotides, the CDR3 is TGTGCCAGCAGTTCAAGGAAGGCGGGGGGGAACACTGAAGCTTTCTTT. Translated, it gives CASSSRKAGGNTEAFF. The V call is TRBV27, the J call TRBJ1-1; D might be TRBD1 (5 bases). The CDR3 spans 16 residues. The V gene lost 4 bases and the J gene lost 1 base, with 16 bases spanning the gap. Germline lookup yields CDR1 MNHEY and CDR2 SMNVEV (reference sequence).

There are a few counts of this clone. The chain couples TRBV19 to TRBJ2-7, with a tentative D call TRBD1 (7 bases). Germline V gives CDR1 LNHDA, CDR2 SQIVND (reference sequence). Trimming took 6 bases from V and 3 from J, leaving 18 bases between them. This CDR3 contains 15 residues. CDR3 protein: CASRTQGGGRYEQYF. In nucleotides, the CDR3 is TGTGCCAGTAGGACCCAGGGGGGAGGCCGCTACGAGCAGTACTTC.

This clone was seen just once. The chain couples TRBV9 to TRBJ2-1, with 8 nucleotides matching TRBD1. The CDR3 contains 15 residues. Unmatched junction bases numbered 6, after V lost 3 bases and J lost 4 bases. The V gene's germline CDR1 is SGDLS and CDR2 YYNGEE. The CDR3 protein is CASSAQGDAYNEQFF. The CDR3 DNA sequence: TGTGCCAGCAGCGCACAGGGGGACGCTTACAATGAGCAGTTCTTC.

V gene TRBV13 combines with J gene TRBJ2-7; D is perhaps TRBD2 (6 bases). Per the germline V gene, CDR1 is PRHDT and CDR2 is FYEKMQ (reference sequence). This CDR3 comprises 15 residues. With 5 bases removed from V and 2 bases from J, the gap between germline ends came to 16 bases. The CDR3, as DNA: TGTGCCAGCAGCCACCAAGGAGGGCCCCCCTACGAGCAGTACTTC. It is translated as CASSHQGGPPYEQYF.

J is TRBJ2-1 and V is TRBV9; 10 positions match TRBD2. Trimming removed 0 bases from V and 4 bases from J; junction bases left unmatched: 4. This CDR3 has 16 residues. CDR1 and CDR2 (germline): SGDLS, YYNGEE. CDR3 bases: TGTGCCAGCAGCGTAGGGGTGACTAGCGGGTACAATGAGCAGTTCTTC. Translation: CASSVGVTSGYNEQFF.

The chain has TRBV30 and TRBJ2-1; 7 bases fit TRBD1. The V and J ends lost 1 base and 3 bases, in that order; junction bases with no gene match: 6. Germline V gene data show CDR1 as GTSNPN and CDR2 as SVGIG (reference sequence). This CDR3 comprises 15 residues. The CDR3 loop is CAWSATGVRYNEQFF. The CDR3 coding sequence is TGTGCCTGGAGTGCCACAGGGGTGCGCTACAATGAGCAGTTCTTC.

The V and J genes are TRBV30 and TRBJ2-3, with 9 bases aligning to TRBD2. Losses at the gene ends were 1 base for V and 0 bases for J; bases not matched to a gene: 11. CDR1 is GTSNPN and CDR2 is SVGIG in the germline V gene (reference sequence). CDR3 length: 18 amino acids. The CDR3 is CAWSGLAENLPSTDTQYF. The CDR3 DNA follows: TGTGCCTGGAGTGGACTAGCGGAAAATCTACCTAGCACAGATACGCAGTATTTT.

The chain is built from TRBV2 and TRBJ2-1; TRBD2 aligns across 7 bases. The J segment lost 10 bases and the V segment lost 6 bases, leaving 6 bases of the junction unmatched. Germline lookup yields CDR1 SNHLY and CDR2 FYNNEI. This CDR3 is 12 amino acids long. The CDR3 DNA sequence: TGTGCCAGCAGAGGGACCGGGGGGGAGCAGTTCTTC. Translation: CASRGTGGEQFF.

This clone was counted only a few times. The rearrangement uses TRBV7-8 and TRBJ2-7, with 8 positions matching TRBD2. Unmatched junction bases numbered 9, after V lost 11 bases and J lost 0 bases. This CDR3 has 14 residues. The germline V gene has CDR1 SGHVS and CDR2 FQNEAQ. The CDR3 bases are TGTGCCGTCCGCTGGCGGGAGGCCTCCTACGAGCAGTACTTC. The encoded protein is CAVRWREASYEQYF.

The sample holds one count of this clone. The V and J genes are TRBV5-1 and TRBJ2-2, with a tentative D call TRBD1 (6 bases). CDR3 length equals 17 residues. The V end lost 4 bases, the J end lost 3 bases, and 19 bases lay between the germline ends. CDR1 is SGHRS and CDR2 is YFSETQ in the germline V gene. CDR3 DNA sequence: TGCGCCAGCAGCCCCCAGGGGTTGGTAGTTCACACCGGGGAGCTGTTTTTT. Translating gives CASSPQGLVVHTGELFF. Filled out from reference TRBV5-1 and TRBJ2-2, the complete variable domain reads KAGVTQTPRYLIKTRGQQVTLSCSPISGHRSVSWYQQTPGQGLQFLFEYFSETQRNKGNFPGRFSGRQFSNSRSEMNVSTLELGDSALYLCASSPQGLVVHTGELFFGEGSRLTVL.

This CDR3 is CASSVGLAGGWYNEQFF. The CDR3, as DNA: TGTGCCAGCAGCGTAGGACTAGCGGGAGGCTGGTACAATGAGCAGTTCTTC. The J gene is TRBJ2-1, the V gene TRBV9; 13 bases agree with TRBD2. V gave up 0 bases and J gave up 4 bases; unmatched junction bases: 4. CDR1 is SGDLS and CDR2 is YYNGEE in the germline V gene. The CDR3 is made up of 17 amino acids.

This sequence joins TRBV28 and TRBJ2-1, with 7 bases aligning to TRBD1. The V and J ends lost 5 bases and 1 base, in that order; junction bases with no gene match: 8. The CDR3 has 16 residues. Germline assignment: CDR1 MDHEN and CDR2 SYDVKM. The chain's CDR3 is CASSTGQVRSYNEQFF. CDR3 in DNA: TGTGCCAGCAGTACAGGACAGGTTAGGTCCTACAATGAGCAGTTCTTC. Looking up the rest from reference TRBV28 and TRBJ2-1 gives the full variable domain: DVKVTQSSRYLVKRTGEKVFLECVQDMDHENMFWYRQDPGLGLRLIYFSYDVKMKEKGDIPEGYSVSREKKERFSLILESASTNQTSMYLCASSTGQVRSYNEQFFGPGTRLTVL.

The chain couples TRBV5-1 to TRBJ1-3, with 7 bases lining up with TRBD1. The CDR3 contains 15 residues. Germline V lookup: CDR1 SGHRS, CDR2 YFSETQ. The V gene end was trimmed by 5 bases and the J gene end by 2 bases; junction bases not matched to a gene: 7. The CDR3 region is CASRSGQAPGNTIYF. Written as DNA, the CDR3 is TGCGCCAGCAGGTCCGGACAGGCTCCTGGAAACACCATATATTTT.

This chain uses TRBV5-4 with TRBJ2-1; 11 bases are a match to TRBD1. The V and J ends lost 3 bases and 14 bases, in that order; junction bases with no gene match: 13. The CDR3 contains 15 residues. Germline CDR1 is SGHNT and CDR2 is YYREEE (reference sequence). The chain's CDR3 is CASSSGQGARFREFF. In DNA form, the CDR3 reads TGTGCCAGCAGCTCAGGACAGGGGGCGAGGTTTAGGGAGTTCTTC.

This chain uses TRBV27 with TRBJ1-5; tentatively, D is TRBD1 (6 bases). V dropped 5 bases and J dropped 3 bases, with 11 bases sitting between them. The germline CDR1 and CDR2 sequences are MNHEY and SMNVEV (reference sequence). This CDR3 spans 14 amino acids. CDR3 sequence (DNA): TGTGCCAGCAGTCGGGGGGCTGACAATCAGCCCCAGCATTTT. Protein product: CASSRGADNQPQHF.

This chain links TRBV28 with TRBJ1-4; perhaps TRBD1 as D (6 bases). CDR3 length: 14 amino acids. V was trimmed by 6 bases and J by 7 bases, leaving 15 bases between them. CDR1 and CDR2 (germline): MDHEN, SYDVKM. As DNA, the CDR3 is TGTGCCAGCAGGTCTACAGGGCCGGCTGAAAAACTGTTTTTT. Its translation: CASRSTGPAEKLFF.

The V call is TRBV28, the J call TRBJ1-3; 7 bases line up with TRBD1. CDR3 size: 13 residues. Germline CDR1 MDHEN, CDR2 SYDVKM. The V and J ends lost 10 bases and 1 base, in that order; junction bases with no gene match: 4. This CDR3 reads CAIGTASGNTIYF. The CDR3 DNA is TGTGCCATAGGGACAGCTTCTGGAAACACCATATATTTT.

J is TRBJ2-5 and V is TRBV11-2, with 8 bases aligning to TRBD2. This CDR3 contains 15 residues. The trim removed 5 bases at V and 5 bases at J, leaving 10 bases unmatched. CDR1 SGHAT and CDR2 FQNNGV come from the germline V gene. Written as DNA, the CDR3 is TGTGCCAGCAGCCTCCGGACTAGCCTAGGCGAGACCCAGTACTTC. It encodes CASSLRTSLGETQYF.

This chain links TRBV4-2 with TRBJ1-6; D is uncertain. This CDR3 is 13 amino acids long. The V end lost 0 bases, the J end lost 11 bases, and 8 bases lay between the germline ends. Germline V gives CDR1 LGHNA, CDR2 YNFKEQ. The CDR3 DNA reads as TGTGCCAGCAGCCAAGACCCCCAGACACCCCTCCACTTT. Translated, it gives CASSQDPQTPLHF.

The chain recombines TRBV27 with TRBJ2-1; 8 nucleotides match TRBD2. V shed 4 bases and J 6 bases; nucleotides not matched to a gene: 11. Germline-derived CDR1 and CDR2 are MNHEY and SMNVEV (reference sequence). The CDR3 consists of 16 residues. CDR3 in DNA: TGTGCCAGCAGTTCCCCCTCGCTAGCGGGCTCCAATGAGCAGTTCTTC. It is translated as CASSSPSLAGSNEQFF.

This sequence joins TRBV10-3 and TRBJ2-3, with 9 bases aligning to TRBD1. The CDR3 loop spans 14 amino acids. The ends lost 6 bases at V and 6 bases at J; junction bases unmatched: 7. The germline gives CDR1 ENHRY, CDR2 SYGVKD. CDR3 coding DNA: TGTGCCATCAGGCAGGGACAGGGCAGGGATACGCAGTATTTT. It specifies CAIRQGQGRDTQYF.

The gene calls are TRBV5-1 and TRBJ2-1; D perhaps matches TRBD1 (6 bases). The germline V gene encodes CDR1 SGHRS and CDR2 YFSETQ. V dropped 6 bases and J dropped 0 bases, with 10 bases sitting between them. CDR3 length equals 14 residues. In nucleotides, the CDR3 is TGCGCCAGCACGGACAGAAGCTCCTACAATGAGCAGTTCTTC. Encoded protein: CASTDRSSYNEQFF.

The chain recombines TRBV5-1 with TRBJ2-7; the match to TRBD1 covers 7 bases. Unmatched junction bases numbered 9, after V lost 2 bases and J lost 7 bases. Germline values: CDR1 SGHRS, CDR2 YFSETQ. The CDR3 runs to 14 residues. The CDR3 bases are TGCGCCAGCAGCTTAGAGACAGGGTCGGGAGAGCAGTACTTC. It codes for CASSLETGSGEQYF.

The V gene is TRBV18, the J gene TRBJ2-2, with 9 positions matching TRBD1. Looked up from germline, CDR1 is KGHSH and CDR2 is LQKENI. The CDR3 has 15 residues. The ends lost 5 bases at V and 5 bases at J; junction bases unmatched: 6. This CDR3 is CASSAQGARTGELFF. Written as DNA, the CDR3 is TGTGCCAGCTCAGCACAGGGGGCGCGAACCGGGGAGCTGTTTTTT.

V usage is TRBV19 and J usage is TRBJ2-6, with D possibly matching TRBD2 (6 bases). Germline V gene data show CDR1 as LNHDA and CDR2 as SQIVND (reference sequence). Trimming shortened V by 6 bases and J by 1 base, and 19 bases separated the two germline ends. The CDR3 runs 18 residues. In DNA, the CDR3 is TGTGCCAGTAGGGGTGGGAGGCGTGGTAAGTCTGGGGCCAACGTCCTGACTTTC. Amino acid sequence: CASRGGRRGKSGANVLTF.

CDR3 amino acids: CASSGGRAGGRETQYF. The DNA for the CDR3 is TGTGCCAGCAGTGGAGGCCGAGCGGGAGGGCGGGAGACCCAGTACTTC. The chain joins TRBV6-1 to TRBJ2-5; 10 bases map to TRBD2. In germline, CDR1 is MNHNS, CDR2 SASEGT. V was clipped by 4 bases and J by 5 bases; unmatched bases: 10. This CDR3 contains 16 residues.

The V call is TRBV19, the J call TRBJ1-2; 9 bases map to TRBD1. Looked up from germline, CDR1 is LNHDA and CDR2 is SQIVND (reference sequence). With 7 bases clipped from V and 3 bases from J, the junction kept 3 bases outside the gene matches. The CDR3 consists of 13 residues. The CDR3, as DNA: TGTGCCAGTACTGGGACAGGGCACTATGGCTACACCTTC. This encodes CASTGTGHYGYTF.